The rows below give T cell receptor beta chains drawn from one sample of a study of shared clonotypes between healthy human individuals. Sequencing was performed with immunoSEQ multiplex PCR; in TCRdb, only in-frame clones are kept and a portion is missing. This table holds over 950,000 clones, approximately 77% found once. Material: memory CD4+ T cells from PBMCs. The source of these receptors is a young man in good health. Some clones in this sample may be carry-over from other donors' samples. CDR3s include the opening cysteine and the closing phenylalanine or tryptophan. D genes are given only for firm matches. Where a row states a size, it is once, few, many or the class of an expanded clone; other rows omit it.

j_gene: TRBJ2-5
d_gene: NA
abundance: once
v_gene: TRBV21-1
len: 15
CDR3aa: CATPAGAGRGETQYF
CDR3nt: TGTGCCACCCCAGCCGGGGCCGGGAGAGGGGAGACCCAGTACTTC

j_gene: TRBJ1-1
d_gene: NA
abundance: many
v_gene: TRBV29-1
len: 15
CDR3aa: CSVDRGWAMNTEAFF
CDR3nt: TGCAGCGTTGATCGGGGGTGGGCGATGAACACTGAAGCTTTCTTT

j_gene: TRBJ1-5
d_gene: NA
abundance: NA
v_gene: TRBV7-2
len: 15
CDR3aa: CASSLTRGSGQPQHF
CDR3nt: TGTGCCAGCAGCTTGACAAGGGGGTCGGGTCAGCCCCAGCATTTT

j_gene: TRBJ2-7
d_gene: TRBD1
abundance: NA
v_gene: TRBV6-1
len: 13
CDR3aa: CASRPGQGYEQYF
CDR3nt: TGTGCCAGCAGGCCGGGACAGGGGTACGAGCAGTACTTC

j_gene: TRBJ1-2
d_gene: TRBD1
abundance: NA
v_gene: TRBV30
len: 18
CDR3aa: CAWSGTGTGRSPGNGYTF
CDR3nt: TGTGCCTGGAGTGGGACCGGGACAGGGAGATCGCCAGGGAATGGCTACACCTTC

j_gene: TRBJ2-7
d_gene: NA
abundance: NA
v_gene: TRBV7-9
len: 15
CDR3aa: CASSPFGQGSYEQYF
CDR3nt: TGTGCCAGCAGTCCCTTTGGGCAGGGCTCCTACGAGCAGTACTTC

j_gene: TRBJ2-3
d_gene: TRBD2
abundance: NA
v_gene: TRBV7-3
len: 18
CDR3aa: CASSPYGRSSGETDTQYF
CDR3nt: TGTGCCAGCAGTCCCTACGGCCGGTCTAGCGGAGAGACAGATACGCAGTATTTT

j_gene: TRBJ1-5
d_gene: NA
abundance: NA
v_gene: TRBV2
len: 14
CDR3aa: CASMGRVGNQPQHF
CDR3nt: TGTGCCAGCATGGGCAGGGTTGGGAATCAGCCCCAGCATTTT

j_gene: TRBJ1-3
d_gene: NA
abundance: NA
v_gene: TRBV6-5
len: 12
CDR3aa: CASRAKQNTIYF
CDR3nt: TGTGCCAGCAGGGCTAAGCAAAACACCATATATTTT

j_gene: TRBJ2-1
d_gene: NA
abundance: few
v_gene: TRBV7-9
len: 13
CDR3aa: CASSSGLSEAQFF
CDR3nt: TGTGCCAGCAGCTCTGGCCTCAGCGAGGCGCAGTTCTTC

j_gene: TRBJ2-2
d_gene: NA
abundance: NA
v_gene: TRBV7-8
len: 15
CDR3aa: CASSSARGGTGELFF
CDR3nt: TGTGCCAGCAGCTCCGCAAGGGGTGGCACCGGGGAGCTGTTTTTT

j_gene: TRBJ2-7
d_gene: TRBD2
abundance: NA
v_gene: TRBV6-6
len: 15
CDR3aa: CASSYSSGRAHEQYF
CDR3nt: TGTGCCAGCAGTTACTCGAGCGGGAGGGCCCACGAGCAGTACTTC

j_gene: TRBJ2-2
d_gene: NA
abundance: NA
v_gene: TRBV30
len: 13
CDR3aa: CAWSVKNTGELFF
CDR3nt: TGTGCCTGGAGTGTAAAAAACACCGGGGAGCTGTTTTTT

j_gene: TRBJ1-2
d_gene: TRBD1
abundance: NA
v_gene: TRBV28
len: 14
CDR3aa: CASSSSGQGVGYTF
CDR3nt: TGTGCCAGCAGTTCCTCGGGACAGGGCGTCGGCTACACCTTC

j_gene: TRBJ2-7
d_gene: NA
abundance: NA
v_gene: TRBV18
len: 13
CDR3aa: CASSSRGSYEQYF
CDR3nt: TGTGCCAGCTCTTCTCGCGGCTCGTACGAGCAGTACTTC

j_gene: TRBJ2-1
d_gene: NA
abundance: once
v_gene: TRBV6-5
len: 12
CDR3aa: CASSSFYNEQFF
CDR3nt: TGTGCCAGCAGTTCCTTCTACAATGAGCAGTTCTTC

j_gene: TRBJ2-5
d_gene: NA
abundance: once
v_gene: TRBV5-1
len: 15
CDR3aa: CASSWGGQLQETQYF
CDR3nt: TGCGCCAGCAGCTGGGGCGGACAGCTCCAAGAGACCCAGTACTTC

j_gene: TRBJ2-7
d_gene: NA
abundance: NA
v_gene: TRBV10-1
len: 14
CDR3aa: CASSRSLSPYEQYF
CDR3nt: TGCGCCAGCAGCCGTTCCTTATCCCCGTACGAGCAGTACTTC

j_gene: TRBJ2-3
d_gene: TRBD2
abundance: once
v_gene: TRBV2
len: 15
CDR3aa: CASSVGGGLTDTQYF
CDR3nt: TGTGCCAGCAGTGTGGGGGGAGGGTTAACAGATACGCAGTATTTT

j_gene: TRBJ2-2
d_gene: NA
abundance: NA
v_gene: TRBV28
len: 11
CDR3aa: CASSSGPELFF
CDR3nt: TGTGCCAGCAGTAGTGGTCCGGAGCTGTTTTTT

j_gene: TRBJ2-6
d_gene: TRBD1
abundance: NA
v_gene: TRBV4-3
len: 17
CDR3aa: CASSHGTGGSGANVLTF
CDR3nt: TGCGCCAGCAGCCACGGGACAGGGGGCTCTGGGGCCAACGTCCTGACTTTC

j_gene: TRBJ2-1
d_gene: NA
abundance: NA
v_gene: TRBV20-1
len: 11
CDR3aa: CSASRVNEQFF
CDR3nt: TGCAGTGCTAGCAGGGTTAATGAGCAGTTCTTC

j_gene: TRBJ2-5
d_gene: NA
abundance: NA
v_gene: TRBV14
len: 13
CDR3aa: CASSHSGAETQYF
CDR3nt: TGTGCCAGCAGCCATTCGGGGGCAGAGACCCAGTACTTC

j_gene: TRBJ2-2
d_gene: TRBD2
abundance: NA
v_gene: TRBV2
len: 16
CDR3aa: CASSDFGLAGTGELFF
CDR3nt: TGTGCCAGCAGTGACTTCGGACTAGCGGGGACCGGGGAGCTGTTTTTT

j_gene: TRBJ1-3
d_gene: NA
abundance: few
v_gene: TRBV9
len: 15
CDR3aa: CASSVQDSPGNTIYF
CDR3nt: TGTGCCAGCAGCGTCCAGGACAGTCCAGGAAACACCATATATTTT

j_gene: TRBJ1-2
d_gene: NA
abundance: once
v_gene: TRBV4-1
len: 15
CDR3aa: CASSQDRGTNYGYTF
CDR3nt: TGCGCCAGCAGCCAAGACAGGGGAACTAACTATGGCTACACCTTC

j_gene: TRBJ2-3
d_gene: TRBD1
abundance: NA
v_gene: TRBV29-1
len: 14
CDR3aa: CSVGWTGNTDTQYF
CDR3nt: TGCAGCGTTGGATGGACAGGGAACACAGATACGCAGTATTTT

j_gene: TRBJ2-5
d_gene: TRBD2
abundance: NA
v_gene: TRBV2
len: 17
CDR3aa: CASKNLTPGRRAETQYF
CDR3nt: TGTGCCAGCAAGAATCTAACCCCCGGGAGGAGAGCGGAGACCCAGTACTTC

j_gene: TRBJ2-3
d_gene: TRBD2
abundance: NA
v_gene: TRBV4-3
len: 16
CDR3aa: CASSQDAGGGTDTQYF
CDR3nt: TGCGCCAGCAGCCAAGACGCGGGGGGCGGCACAGATACGCAGTATTTT

j_gene: TRBJ2-7
d_gene: NA
abundance: once
v_gene: TRBV5-4
len: 13
CDR3aa: CASSLPGLYEQYF
CDR3nt: TGTGCCAGCAGCTTGCCAGGTCTCTACGAGCAGTACTTC

j_gene: TRBJ1-1
d_gene: NA
abundance: many
v_gene: TRBV29-1
len: 15
CDR3aa: CSVGAGWGMNTEAFF
CDR3nt: TGCAGCGTTGGGGCTGGATGGGGGATGAACACTGAAGCTTTCTTT

j_gene: TRBJ2-7
d_gene: TRBD1
abundance: NA
v_gene: TRBV4-1
len: 15
CDR3aa: CASSQAGQGVDEQYF
CDR3nt: TGCGCCAGCAGCCAGGCTGGACAGGGGGTAGACGAGCAGTACTTC

j_gene: TRBJ1-2
d_gene: TRBD1
abundance: NA
v_gene: TRBV7-3
len: 13
CDR3aa: CASSRGQGYGYTF
CDR3nt: TGTGCCAGCTCCAGGGGACAGGGCTATGGCTACACCTTC

j_gene: TRBJ2-7
d_gene: TRBD1
abundance: NA
v_gene: TRBV11-2
len: 17
CDR3aa: CASSLRPTGTGTYEQYF
CDR3nt: TGTGCCAGCAGCTTAAGACCCACCGGGACAGGGACCTACGAGCAGTACTTC

j_gene: TRBJ2-5
d_gene: TRBD1
abundance: NA
v_gene: TRBV5-6
len: 15
CDR3aa: CASSHPDRYQETQYF
CDR3nt: TGTGCCAGCAGCCACCCGGACAGGTACCAAGAGACCCAGTACTTC

j_gene: TRBJ2-2
d_gene: TRBD1
abundance: NA
v_gene: TRBV5-1
len: 18
CDR3aa: CASSLLPQGAGDTGELFF
CDR3nt: TGCGCCAGCAGCCTACTTCCTCAGGGGGCTGGAGACACCGGGGAGCTGTTTTTT

j_gene: TRBJ1-4
d_gene: NA
abundance: NA
v_gene: TRBV5-1
len: 15
CDR3aa: CASSLGGMPNEKLFF
CDR3nt: TGCGCCAGCAGCTTGGGGGGAATGCCTAATGAAAAACTGTTTTTT

j_gene: TRBJ1-2
d_gene: NA
abundance: NA
v_gene: TRBV28
len: 16
CDR3aa: CASSSGDPNYYYGYTF
CDR3nt: TGTGCCAGCAGTTCCGGGGACCCTAACTACTACTATGGCTACACCTTC

j_gene: TRBJ2-1
d_gene: NA
abundance: once
v_gene: TRBV6-1
len: 15
CDR3aa: CASSATSNSYNEQFF
CDR3nt: TGTGCCAGCAGTGCCACTAGTAATAGCTACAATGAGCAGTTCTTC

j_gene: TRBJ1-5
d_gene: NA
abundance: once
v_gene: TRBV6-5
len: 14
CDR3aa: CASSSPGAGQPQHF
CDR3nt: TGTGCCAGCAGTTCCCCCGGGGCCGGTCAGCCCCAGCATTTT

j_gene: TRBJ1-5
d_gene: NA
abundance: NA
v_gene: TRBV6-1
len: 12
CDR3aa: CASSPDNQPQHF
CDR3nt: TGTGCCAGCAGTCCAGACAATCAGCCCCAGCATTTT

j_gene: TRBJ1-2
d_gene: NA
abundance: few
v_gene: TRBV6-5
len: 14
CDR3aa: CASSYGPRNYGYTF
CDR3nt: TGTGCCAGCAGTTACGGGCCGAGAAACTATGGCTACACCTTC

j_gene: TRBJ2-3
d_gene: TRBD2
abundance: few
v_gene: TRBV29-1
len: 17
CDR3aa: CSVEGGRASIGTDTQYF
CDR3nt: TGCAGCGTTGAAGGCGGGAGGGCGTCGATAGGCACAGATACGCAGTATTTT

j_gene: TRBJ2-7
d_gene: NA
abundance: NA
v_gene: TRBV28
len: 11
CDR3aa: CASREAHEQYF
CDR3nt: TGTGCCAGCAGGGAGGCCCACGAGCAGTACTTC

j_gene: TRBJ1-5
d_gene: NA
abundance: NA
v_gene: TRBV6-6
len: 13
CDR3aa: CASRWNTDQPQHF
CDR3nt: TGTGCCAGCAGGTGGAACACCGATCAGCCCCAGCATTTT

j_gene: TRBJ2-7
d_gene: TRBD1
abundance: once
v_gene: TRBV6-6
len: 16
CDR3aa: CASRPTGTGSSYEQYF
CDR3nt: TGTGCCAGCAGACCTACTGGGACAGGGAGTTCCTACGAGCAGTACTTC

j_gene: TRBJ2-6
d_gene: NA
abundance: few
v_gene: TRBV4-1
len: 17
CDR3aa: CASSQAALGSGANVLTF
CDR3nt: TGCGCCAGCAGCCAAGCGGCTCTGGGCTCTGGGGCCAACGTCCTGACTTTC

j_gene: TRBJ1-2
d_gene: NA
abundance: once
v_gene: TRBV6-5
len: 13
CDR3aa: CASSYGGSYGYTF
CDR3nt: TGTGCCAGCAGTTACGGGGGTTCCTATGGCTACACCTTC

j_gene: TRBJ2-4
d_gene: NA
abundance: NA
v_gene: TRBV11-2
len: 14
CDR3aa: CASSPGPTKNIQYF
CDR3nt: TGTGCCAGCAGCCCTGGACCCACCAAAAACATTCAGTACTTC

j_gene: TRBJ2-5
d_gene: NA
abundance: NA
v_gene: TRBV11-2
len: 15
CDR3aa: CASSLEGRSVETQYF
CDR3nt: TGTGCCAGCAGCTTAGAGGGACGCTCGGTAGAGACCCAGTACTTC

j_gene: TRBJ2-5
d_gene: NA
abundance: few
v_gene: TRBV5-1
len: 16
CDR3aa: CASSIRSRGRGETQYF
CDR3nt: TGCGCCAGCAGTATACGAAGCAGGGGTCGTGGGGAGACCCAGTACTTC

j_gene: TRBJ2-7
d_gene: TRBD2
abundance: NA
v_gene: TRBV7-9
len: 14
CDR3aa: CASNLAGIPYEQYF
CDR3nt: TGTGCCAGCAACCTAGCGGGGATACCCTACGAGCAGTACTTC

j_gene: TRBJ2-3
d_gene: NA
abundance: NA
v_gene: TRBV20-1
len: 11
CDR3aa: CSAPMPDTQYF
CDR3nt: TGCAGTGCTCCCATGCCAGATACGCAGTATTTT

j_gene: TRBJ1-5
d_gene: NA
abundance: NA
v_gene: TRBV6-6
len: 15
CDR3aa: CANLPPGSGNQPQHF
CDR3nt: TGTGCCAACCTTCCGCCGGGATCCGGCAATCAGCCCCAGCATTTT

j_gene: TRBJ2-7
d_gene: TRBD1
abundance: once
v_gene: TRBV9
len: 16
CDR3aa: CASSVGSGTGSYEQYF
CDR3nt: TGTGCCAGCAGCGTAGGGTCCGGGACAGGGAGCTACGAGCAGTACTTC

j_gene: TRBJ2-7
d_gene: NA
abundance: NA
v_gene: TRBV6-5
len: 11
CDR3aa: CASSLAGEQYF
CDR3nt: TGTGCCAGCAGTCTGGCGGGGGAGCAGTACTTC

j_gene: TRBJ1-2
d_gene: NA
abundance: few
v_gene: TRBV28
len: 14
CDR3aa: CASSGAFQSYGYTF
CDR3nt: TGTGCCAGCAGTGGGGCCTTTCAGTCCTATGGCTACACCTTC

j_gene: TRBJ2-3
d_gene: TRBD2
abundance: NA
v_gene: TRBV2
len: 14
CDR3aa: CASSDLLAIGSQYF
CDR3nt: TGTGCCAGCAGTGACCTACTAGCGATAGGGTCGCAGTATTTT

j_gene: TRBJ2-5
d_gene: NA
abundance: NA
v_gene: TRBV19
len: 12
CDR3aa: CASSSQGWAQYF
CDR3nt: TGTGCCAGTAGTAGCCAGGGCTGGGCCCAGTACTTC

j_gene: TRBJ2-7
d_gene: NA
abundance: NA
v_gene: TRBV11-2
len: 13
CDR3aa: CASSLGGSYEQYF
CDR3nt: TGTGCCAGCAGCTTGGGGGGCAGCTACGAGCAGTACTTC